This T cell receptor (beta chain) was documented in a study of T cell repertoires in cytomegalovirus infection. The overall study: Matching HLA type and CMV infection were both indicated by public TCR beta signatures.

TCRdb reprocessed the reads via MiXCR and lists one record per CDR3 protein. The sample has some 800,000 distinct CDR3 sequences; approximately 30% are singletons. A note on this clonotype: The antigen remains unidentified.

The study, taken as a whole, reports: Of the TCR beta families, the public ones yielded a cumulative frequency that identified carriers of CMV plus the relevant HLA. Dominant in the ex vivo response were TCR beta clonotypes restricted by HLA-C and specific for CMV.

The source was cultured CD8+ T cells from PBMCs, collected from culture after CMV antigen stimulation. The clonotype was recovered from a human donor in good health (CMV status not recorded). Some clones in this sample may be carry-over from other donors' samples.

The CDR3 here is CASSSFELNTGELFF. The CDR3 region has the DNA TGTGCCAGCAGCTCCTTCGAATTGAACACCGGGGAGCTGTTTTTT. V and J are TRBV7-6 and TRBJ2-2, with no clear D. Trimming pared 4 bases from V and 1 base from J, leaving 10 bases between. The CDR3 contains 15 residues. Germline V CDR1 and CDR2: SGHVS, FNYEAQ.